The 14 T cell receptor beta chains presented below share a single source sample, sequenced in a study of human thymus T cells. This table comes from immunoSEQ multiplex PCR, and its TCRdb copy is limited to in-frame clones, with some not included. The sample contains tens of thousands of clones, over 85% of which appear only once. The specimen sequenced was blood. These TCRs come from a boy in the first two years of life with a congenital heart defect but otherwise immunologically healthy.

CDR3 amino acids: CASGLPGGGNQPQHF. DNA for the CDR3: TGTGCTAGTGGTTTGCCAGGGGGGGGCAATCAGCCCCAGCATTTT. The J gene is TRBJ1-5, the V gene TRBV12-5, with 7 bases matching TRBD1. Germline CDR1 LGHNT, CDR2 FRNRAP. J was trimmed by 2 bases and V by 2 bases; bases with no gene match: 3. The CDR3 loop spans 15 amino acids.

This clone has a single count. CDR3 amino acids: CASTRQGTSYEQYF. The CDR3 DNA sequence: TGTGCCAGCACCCGACAGGGTACGTCCTACGAGCAGTACTTC. This chain connects TRBV6-1 to TRBJ2-7; 7 positions match TRBD1. V lost 7 bases, J lost 1 base, and 7 bases stayed unmatched. CDR1 and CDR2 from the germline V gene are MNHNS and SASEGT. CDR3 length equals 14 residues.

On this clone itself: The junction does not match germline at one end; this may be a read error. The chain employs TRBV30 and TRBJ1-2, with 7 bases matching TRBD1. Germline CDR1 and CDR2: GTSNPN and SVGIG (reference sequence). CDR3 length equals 11 residues. DNA for the CDR3: TGTGCCTGGAGCCCAACCCGGACAGGCGACTTC. This encodes CAWSPTRTGDF.

V and J are TRBV7-9 and TRBJ2-7; D gene ambiguous. This CDR3 region has 13 residues. CDR1 and CDR2 from the germline V gene are SEHNR and FQNEAQ (reference sequence). The V end lost 5 bases, the J end lost 5 bases, and 13 bases lay between the germline ends. The CDR3 sequence: CASSPTVGNEQYF. The DNA of the CDR3 is TGTGCCAGCAGCCCGACGGTGGGAAACGAGCAGTACTTC.

This clone has only a few counts. V usage is TRBV6-4 and J usage is TRBJ1-6; the D is unclear. Trimming left V 10 bases short and J 8 bases short, with 15 bases between. This CDR3 has 13 amino acids. The germline V gene has CDR1 MRHNA and CDR2 SNTAGT. The DNA of the CDR3 is TGTGCCAACTTCACGGGGTGGGATTCACCCCTCCACTTT. This gives the protein CANFTGWDSPLHF.

The J gene is TRBJ2-7, the V gene TRBV2; D might be TRBD2 (5 bases). The CDR3 covers 12 residues. Trimming took 6 bases from V and 7 from J, leaving 13 bases between them. CDR1 and CDR2 (germline): SNHLY, FYNNEI. CDR3 sequence (DNA): TGTGCCAGCAGCCTTACTAGTTTTGAGCAGTACTTC. Its protein is CASSLTSFEQYF.

This clone was detected only a few times. CDR3 DNA: TGTGCCAGCAGCTCCCACCCGACAGGGAGCTACACCTTC. This gives the protein CASSSHPTGSYTF. V is TRBV7-3 and J is TRBJ1-2, with 7 bases fitting TRBD1. Per the germline V gene, CDR1 is SGHTA and CDR2 is FQGTGA. The CDR3 extends over 13 amino acids. V dropped 4 bases and J dropped 9; count of bases not matched to a gene: 8.

DNA of the CDR3: TGTGCCAGCAGCCAGGCAGGGGAGGGACAGGAAGCGGAGCTGTTTTTT. Translating gives CASSQAGEGQEAELFF. V gene TRBV4-2 combines with J gene TRBJ2-2; D may be TRBD1 (8 bases). CDR1 LGHNA and CDR2 YNFKEQ come from the germline V gene. The CDR3 length is 16 residues. Trimming left V 3 bases short and J 10 bases short, with 21 bases between.

The V and J genes are TRBV5-1 and TRBJ2-5; 8 bases fit TRBD2. The CDR3 is 16 amino acids. The germline V gene has CDR1 SGHRS and CDR2 YFSETQ. Trimming at V came to 1 base and at J to 1 base, leaving 6 bases not matched to a gene. CDR3 in amino acids: CASSLSSSGFQETQYF. CDR3 bases: TGCGCCAGCAGCTTGTCATCTAGCGGGTTCCAAGAGACCCAGTACTTC.

V and J are TRBV10-3 and TRBJ2-7; 7 bases align to TRBD1. Looked up from germline, CDR1 is ENHRY and CDR2 is SYGVKD. The CDR3 spans 14 residues. With V trimmed by 0 bases and J by 5 bases, 4 bases remained unmatched. CDR3 nucleotide sequence: TGTGCCATCAGTGAGTCTTCGGGGACAGACGAGCAGTACTTC. Translation: CAISESSGTDEQYF.

This clone was seen a single time. The chain carries TRBV7-6 and TRBJ2-2, with 9 bases identical to TRBD1. The junction had 4 bases not matched to a gene; V was cut back by 0 bases and J by 5 bases. Germline CDR1 and CDR2: SGHVS and FNYEAQ. This CDR3 region has 16 residues. The CDR3 coding sequence is TGTGCCAGCAGCTTAGCCGACAGGGGGAGGACCGGGGAGCTGTTTTTT. Residues: CASSLADRGRTGELFF.

On this clone itself: One end of the junction varies from germline; a read error may be responsible. This rearrangement joins TRBV6-6 to TRBJ2-7, with 8 bases identical to TRBD2. Germline-derived CDR1 and CDR2 are MNHNY and SVGAGI (reference sequence). This CDR3 has 11 amino acids. CDR3 nucleotide sequence: TGTGCCACCTCTTATGGGACTAGGGTTCACTTC. Its protein product is CATSYGTRVHF.

CDR3 sequence reads: CASSIVVGGDNEQFF. The DNA of the CDR3 is TGTGCCAGTAGTATAGTTGTGGGTGGGGACAATGAGCAGTTCTTC. The gene calls are TRBV19 and TRBJ2-1; no clear D gene. The germline V and J ends were trimmed by 1 base and 5 bases, with 12 bases remaining between them. The CDR3 runs to 15 residues. Germline CDR1 LNHDA, CDR2 SQIVND (reference sequence).

In its sample, this clone was seen a few times. The CDR3 region is CAIGGSPLHF. CDR3 DNA sequence: TGTGCCATCGGGGGCTCACCCCTCCACTTT. The chain recombines TRBV10-3 with TRBJ1-6; perhaps TRBD1 as D (6 bases). The CDR3 length is 10 residues. V lost 8 bases and J 10 bases, leaving 6 bases between the germline ends. Per the germline V gene, CDR1 is ENHRY and CDR2 is SYGVKD.